The source of this T cell receptor beta chain is a study of sequential checkpoint blockade in melanoma. This CDR3 is built from 16 residues. V shed 5 bases, J shed 7 bases, and the junction held 12 bases outside the gene matches. Looked up from germline, CDR1 is MNHEY and CDR2 is SMNVEV (reference sequence). Clones were read by immunoSEQ multiplex PCR, and TCRdb kept only the in-frame ones, dropping some. The table lists fewer than 13,000 clones, around 73% of them singletons. Documented treatment: randomized to nivolumab then ipilimumab (arm A) or the reverse (arm B). The sequences come from CD8+ T cells sorted from blood (inferred from file names), collected from a patient given nivolumab and ipilimumab in sequence. This TCR came from a human donor with melanoma. This chain links TRBV27 with TRBJ1-5; 9 bases match TRBD1. The CDR3 region has the DNA TGTGCCAGCAGTCCAGGACAGGGGACCCTCAGGCAGCCCCAGCATTTT. Encoded protein: CASSPGQGTLRQPQHF.